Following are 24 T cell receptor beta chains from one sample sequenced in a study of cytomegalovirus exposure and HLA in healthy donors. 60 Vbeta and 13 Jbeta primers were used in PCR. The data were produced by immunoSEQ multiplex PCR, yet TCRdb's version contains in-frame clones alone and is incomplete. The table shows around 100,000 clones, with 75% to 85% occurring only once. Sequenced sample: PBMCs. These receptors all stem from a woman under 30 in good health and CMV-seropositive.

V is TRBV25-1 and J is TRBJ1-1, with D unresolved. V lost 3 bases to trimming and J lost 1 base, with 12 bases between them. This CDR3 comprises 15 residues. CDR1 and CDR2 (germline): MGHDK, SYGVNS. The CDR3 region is CASSDAERSNTEAFF. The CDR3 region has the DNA TGTGCCAGCAGTGACGCAGAGAGGTCGAACACTGAAGCTTTCTTT.

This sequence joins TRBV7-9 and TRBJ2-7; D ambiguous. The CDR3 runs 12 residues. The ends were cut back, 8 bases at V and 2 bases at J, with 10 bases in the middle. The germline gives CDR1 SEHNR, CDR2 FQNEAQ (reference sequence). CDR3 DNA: TGTGCCAGCGCCGCTAGAGCCTACGAGCAGTACTTC. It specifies CASAARAYEQYF.

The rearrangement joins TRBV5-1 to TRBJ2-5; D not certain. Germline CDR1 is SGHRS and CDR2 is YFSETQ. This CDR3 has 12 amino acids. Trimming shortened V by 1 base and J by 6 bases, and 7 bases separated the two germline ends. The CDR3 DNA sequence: TGCGCCAGCAGCTTGATGCGTCAGACCCAGTACTTC. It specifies CASSLMRQTQYF.

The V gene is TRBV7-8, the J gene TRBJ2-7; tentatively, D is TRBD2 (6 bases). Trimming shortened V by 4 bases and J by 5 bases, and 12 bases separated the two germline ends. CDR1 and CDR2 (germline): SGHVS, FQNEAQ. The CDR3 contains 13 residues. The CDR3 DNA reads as TGTGCCAGCAGCTCAACTAGGGAGGACGAGCAGTACTTC. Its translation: CASSSTREDEQYF.

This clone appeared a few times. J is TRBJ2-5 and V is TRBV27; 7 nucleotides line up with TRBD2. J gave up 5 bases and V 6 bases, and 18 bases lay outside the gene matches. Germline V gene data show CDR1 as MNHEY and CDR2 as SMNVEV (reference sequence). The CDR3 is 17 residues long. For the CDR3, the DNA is TGTGCCAGCAGCCCGACTCGTCGAAGGCGGGGGTGGGAGACCCAGTACTTC. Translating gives CASSPTRRRRGWETQYF.

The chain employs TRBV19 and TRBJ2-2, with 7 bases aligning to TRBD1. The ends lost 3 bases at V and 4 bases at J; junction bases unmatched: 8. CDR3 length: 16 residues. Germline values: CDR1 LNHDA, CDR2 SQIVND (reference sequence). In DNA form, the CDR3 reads TGTGCCAGTAGTATTGGGGTGACAGGGCTCACCGGGGAGCTGTTTTTT. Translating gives CASSIGVTGLTGELFF.

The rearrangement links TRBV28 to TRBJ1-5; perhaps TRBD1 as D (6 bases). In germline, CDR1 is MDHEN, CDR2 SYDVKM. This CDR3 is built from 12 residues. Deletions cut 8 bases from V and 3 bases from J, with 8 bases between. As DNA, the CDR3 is TGTGCCAGCCCAGGGGCCAATCAGCCCCAGCATTTT. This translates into CASPGANQPQHF.

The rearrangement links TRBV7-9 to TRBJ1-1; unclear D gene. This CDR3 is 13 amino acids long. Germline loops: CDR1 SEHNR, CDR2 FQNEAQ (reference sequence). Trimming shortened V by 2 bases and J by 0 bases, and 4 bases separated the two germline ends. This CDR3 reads CASSLTVNTEAFF. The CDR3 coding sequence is TGTGCCAGCAGCTTAACGGTGAACACTGAAGCTTTCTTT.

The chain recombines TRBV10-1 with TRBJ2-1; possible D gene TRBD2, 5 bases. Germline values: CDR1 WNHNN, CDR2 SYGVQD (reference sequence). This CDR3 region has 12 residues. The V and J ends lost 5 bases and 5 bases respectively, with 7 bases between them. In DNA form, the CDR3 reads TGCGCCAGCAGTCGAGGGAACAATGAGCAGTTCTTC. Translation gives CASSRGNNEQFF.

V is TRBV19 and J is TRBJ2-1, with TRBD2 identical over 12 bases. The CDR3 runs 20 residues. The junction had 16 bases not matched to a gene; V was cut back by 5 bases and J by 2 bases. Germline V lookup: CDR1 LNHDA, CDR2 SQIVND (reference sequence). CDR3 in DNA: TGTGCCAGTAGTTCGGGGACAGCGGGACTAGCGGGTCCAACCTACAATGAGCAGTTCTTC. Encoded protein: CASSSGTAGLAGPTYNEQFF.

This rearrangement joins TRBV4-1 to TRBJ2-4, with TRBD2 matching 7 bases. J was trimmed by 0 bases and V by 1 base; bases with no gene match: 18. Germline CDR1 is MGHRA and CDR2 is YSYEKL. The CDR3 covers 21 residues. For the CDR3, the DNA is TGCGCCAGCAGCCAAGTCTCGTTGTCTGCGGGAGTGGGGCTAGCCAAAAACATTCAGTACTTC. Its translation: CASSQVSLSAGVGLAKNIQYF.

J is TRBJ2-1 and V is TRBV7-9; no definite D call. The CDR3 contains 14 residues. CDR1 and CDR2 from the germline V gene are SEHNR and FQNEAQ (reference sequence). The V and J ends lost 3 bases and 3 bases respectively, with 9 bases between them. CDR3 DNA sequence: TGTGCCAGCAGCTTCGGTAGCAGCTACAATGAGCAGTTCTTC. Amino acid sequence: CASSFGSSYNEQFF.

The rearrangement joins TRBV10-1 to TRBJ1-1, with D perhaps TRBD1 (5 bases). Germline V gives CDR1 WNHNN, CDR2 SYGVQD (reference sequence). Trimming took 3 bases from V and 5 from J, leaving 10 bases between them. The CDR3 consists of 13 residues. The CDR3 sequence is CASSDYRGTEAFF. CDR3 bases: TGCGCCAGCAGTGACTACCGGGGGACTGAAGCTTTCTTT.

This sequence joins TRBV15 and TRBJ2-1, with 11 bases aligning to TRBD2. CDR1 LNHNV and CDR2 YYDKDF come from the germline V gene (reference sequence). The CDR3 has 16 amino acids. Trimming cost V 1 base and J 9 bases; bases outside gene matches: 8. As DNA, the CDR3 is TGTGCCACCAGCAGAGCCGCCCTAGCGGGAGGCGGTGAGCAGTTCTTC. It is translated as CATSRAALAGGGEQFF. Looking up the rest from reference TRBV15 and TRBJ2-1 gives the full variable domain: DAMVIQNPRYQVTQFGKPVTLSCSQTLNHNVMYWYQQKSSQAPKLLFHYYDKDFNNEADTPDNFQSRRPNTSFCFLDIRSPGLGDTAMYLCATSRAALAGGGEQFFGPGTRLTVL.

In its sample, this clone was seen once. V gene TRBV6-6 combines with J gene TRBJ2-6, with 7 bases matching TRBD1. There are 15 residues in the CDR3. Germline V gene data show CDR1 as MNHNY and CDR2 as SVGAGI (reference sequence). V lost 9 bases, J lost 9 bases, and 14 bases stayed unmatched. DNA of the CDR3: TGTGCCAGTCAGAGACAGGGTAGTGTTAACAACGTCCTGACTTTC. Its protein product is CASQRQGSVNNVLTF.

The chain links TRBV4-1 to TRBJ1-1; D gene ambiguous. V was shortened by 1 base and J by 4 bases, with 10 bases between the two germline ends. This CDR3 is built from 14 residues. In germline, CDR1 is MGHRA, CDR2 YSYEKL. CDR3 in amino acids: CASSQVDGLTEAFF. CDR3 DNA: TGCGCCAGCAGCCAAGTTGATGGGCTCACTGAAGCTTTCTTT.

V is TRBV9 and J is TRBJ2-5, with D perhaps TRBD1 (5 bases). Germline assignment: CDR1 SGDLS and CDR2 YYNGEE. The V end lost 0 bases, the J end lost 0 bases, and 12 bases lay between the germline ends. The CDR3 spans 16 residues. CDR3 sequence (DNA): TGTGCCAGCAGCGTAGGGGGCGTGGGGTACCAAGAGACCCAGTACTTC. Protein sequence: CASSVGGVGYQETQYF.

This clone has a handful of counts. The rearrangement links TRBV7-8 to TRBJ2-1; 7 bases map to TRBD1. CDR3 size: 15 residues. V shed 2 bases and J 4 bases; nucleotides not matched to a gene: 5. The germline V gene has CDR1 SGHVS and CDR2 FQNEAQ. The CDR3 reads CASSLFEDRYNEQFF. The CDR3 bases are TGTGCCAGCAGCTTATTTGAGGACAGGTACAATGAGCAGTTCTTC. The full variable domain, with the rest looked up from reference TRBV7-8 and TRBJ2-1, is GAGVSQSPRYKVAKRGQDVALRCDPISGHVSLFWYQQALGQGPEFLTYFQNEAQLDKSGLPSDRFFAERPEGSVSTLKIQRTQQEDSAVYLCASSLFEDRYNEQFFGPGTRLTVL.

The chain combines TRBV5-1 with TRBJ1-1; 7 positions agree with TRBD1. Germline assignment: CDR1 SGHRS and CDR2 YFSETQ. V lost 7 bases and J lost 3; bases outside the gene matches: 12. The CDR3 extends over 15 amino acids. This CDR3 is CASSRINTGDTEAFF. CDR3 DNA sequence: TGCGCCAGCTCGCGCATCAATACAGGGGACACTGAAGCTTTCTTT.

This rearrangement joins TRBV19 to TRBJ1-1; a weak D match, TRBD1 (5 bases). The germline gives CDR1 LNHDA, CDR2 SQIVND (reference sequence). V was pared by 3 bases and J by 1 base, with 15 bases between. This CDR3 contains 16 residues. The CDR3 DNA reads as TGTGCCAGTAGTATTCGGTCTCGGGGGACGAACACTGAAGCTTTCTTT. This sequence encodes CASSIRSRGTNTEAFF.

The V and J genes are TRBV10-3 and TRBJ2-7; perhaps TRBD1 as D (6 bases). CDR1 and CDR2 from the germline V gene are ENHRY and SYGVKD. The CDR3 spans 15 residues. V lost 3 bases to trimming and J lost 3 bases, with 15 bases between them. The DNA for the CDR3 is TGTGCCATCAGTGAACAGGGATCCGGTTACTACGAGCAGTACTTC. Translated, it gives CAISEQGSGYYEQYF.

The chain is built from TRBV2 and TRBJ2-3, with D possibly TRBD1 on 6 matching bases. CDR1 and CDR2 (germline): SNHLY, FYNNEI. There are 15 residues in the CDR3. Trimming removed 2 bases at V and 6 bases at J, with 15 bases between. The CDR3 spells CASSEQGQGSDTQYF. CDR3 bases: TGTGCCAGCAGTGAACAGGGGCAAGGGAGCGATACGCAGTATTTT. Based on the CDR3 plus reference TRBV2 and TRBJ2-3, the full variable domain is EPEVTQTPSHQVTQMGQEVILRCVPISNHLYFYWYRQILGQKVEFLVSFYNNEISEKSEIFDDQFSVERPDGSNFTLKIRSTKLEDSAMYFCASSEQGQGSDTQYFGPGTRLTVL.

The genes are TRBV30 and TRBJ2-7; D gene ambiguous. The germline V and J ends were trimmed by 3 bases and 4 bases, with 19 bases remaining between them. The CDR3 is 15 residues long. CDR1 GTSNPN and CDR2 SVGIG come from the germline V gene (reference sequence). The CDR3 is CAWSATGSLSYEQYF. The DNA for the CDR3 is TGTGCCTGGAGCGCGACCGGGTCCCTATCATACGAGCAGTACTTC.

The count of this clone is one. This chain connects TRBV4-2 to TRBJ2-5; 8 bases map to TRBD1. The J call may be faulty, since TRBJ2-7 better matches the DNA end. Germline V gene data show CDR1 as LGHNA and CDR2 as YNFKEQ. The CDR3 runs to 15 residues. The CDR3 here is CASAQGASFGYEQYF. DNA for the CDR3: TGTGCCAGCGCTCAGGGGGCAAGTTTCGGCTACGAGCAGTACTTC.